This T cell receptor beta chain was sequenced in a study of T cells in Graves' hyperthyroidism and ophthalmopathy. This CDR3 has 13 residues. Germline CDR1 is DFQATT and CDR2 is SNEGSKA (reference sequence). Amplification yielded TCR beta CDR3 regions, with RNA transcripts as the source. The study used the HTBI primer set for a first-round RT-PCR of the TCR CDR3. TCRdb re-called the multiplex PCR reads through MiXCR, storing one row per CDR3 protein. The data show a few hundred thousand distinct CDR3 sequences, approximately 15% seen once. This receptor was taken from a woman aged 25-40 years with Graves' hyperthyroidism that later progressed to Graves' ophthalmopathy. The chain recombines TRBV20-1 with TRBJ2-3; D ambiguous. Sequencing used blood. Written as DNA, the CDR3 is TGCAGCCACCTTGGTATCGGCACAGATACGCAGTATTTT. Translated: CSHLGIGTDTQYF.